Listed below are T cell receptor beta chains from one sample, sequenced in a study of blood T cells in healthy people across ages. TCRdb independently ran MiXCR on the 5' RACE reads; one entry per CDR3 protein. This table holds under 800,000 distinct CDR3 sequences, about 21% found once. The specimen sequenced was blood. Receptor source: a man aged 65 to 85 in good health. The CDR3 runs from the conserved cysteine through the conserved F or W. Only some rows state a clone size, as once, few, many or a class for expanded clones.

clone size	V gene	CDR3 protein
few	TRBV6-5	CATWRGGETQYF
.	TRBV6-5	CASSYSRGLLHF
few	TRBV6-6	CASSTRQGGTQETQYF
few	TRBV27	CASSWGRRGWEETQYF
few	TRBV28	CASSSPGLVKQYF
few	TRBV7-3	CASSATGTTNYNEQFF
.	TRBV20-1	CSASGVGGNTIYF
.	TRBV7-9	CASSLVAGGQETQHF
few	TRBV20-1	CSARDYGTANTGELFF
many	TRBV7-2	CASSFSWQETQYF
.	TRBV10-3	CAISGGLTTDTQYF
.	TRBV12-3/TRBV12-4	CASSPIKGAGERQSTDTQYF
many	TRBV28	CASSAFGTAITGELFF
.	TRBV10-3	CAISESYGATLLEQYF
few	TRBV29-1	CSVEDTPVGPDTQYF
few	TRBV5-5	CASSLADRVYGYTF
.	TRBV28	CASSSAGTENYGYTF
.	TRBV29-1	CSVVGTERYIQYF
.	TRBV2	CASRQEAYEQYF
few	TRBV20-1	CSARGISGANVLTF
few	TRBV12-3/TRBV12-4	CASSYGLGRGEQYF
few	TRBV15	CATSRTTLRGHPNQPQHF
few	TRBV25-1	CASSAVGGNQPQHF
.	TRBV24-1	CATSDDSEQGLDGYTF
few	TRBV20-1	CSASTGTSSYNEQFF
.	TRBV18	CASSSDRPTGEKLFF
few	TRBV20-1	CSSSGTGGYNEQFF
many	TRBV6-4	CASRGQAIGELFF
.	TRBV14	CASKGGLADTYNEQFF
.	TRBV14	CASSQRVSLNTEAFF
few	TRBV20-1	CSARGQGAGYEQYF
.	TRBV5-1	CASSLMDGSEEKLFF
few	TRBV20-1	CSARDALWRDTQYF
.	TRBV5-1	CASSPSGTGSTEAFF
few	TRBV5-1	CASSPGYRASDNEQFF
.	TRBV5-1	CASSSGIETQYF
few	TRBV19	CASSIEGLSNQPQHF
.	TRBV25-1	CASSKTGTSGGDTQYF
.	TRBV20-1	CSATALNEQYF
.	TRBV20-1	CSARGGTSGPANTGELFF
few	TRBV7-2	CASSLTERGTEAFF
.	TRBV6-6	CASTLVGGTGELFF
.	TRBV20-1	CSAREVNEKLFF
few	TRBV6-5	CASKTSGSRTEQYF
few	TRBV3-1	CASSQAGTGGWNEQFF
few	TRBV12-3/TRBV12-4	CASSLTGGMETQYF
.	TRBV27	CASSLVDTDTQCF
.	TRBV12-3/TRBV12-4	CASSLSGTGVYGYTF
once	TRBV12-3/TRBV12-4	CASAAGVSLNEQFF
many	TRBV12-3/TRBV12-4	CASSLAPETQYF
few	TRBV12-3/TRBV12-4	CASSKAELPSDTDTQYF
many	TRBV5-6	CASSGDRGNAGELFF
.	TRBV27	CASSVERGPHEQYF
.	TRBV5-6	CASSLGTAGGELFF
.	TRBV20-1	CSALAGPSSYNEQFF